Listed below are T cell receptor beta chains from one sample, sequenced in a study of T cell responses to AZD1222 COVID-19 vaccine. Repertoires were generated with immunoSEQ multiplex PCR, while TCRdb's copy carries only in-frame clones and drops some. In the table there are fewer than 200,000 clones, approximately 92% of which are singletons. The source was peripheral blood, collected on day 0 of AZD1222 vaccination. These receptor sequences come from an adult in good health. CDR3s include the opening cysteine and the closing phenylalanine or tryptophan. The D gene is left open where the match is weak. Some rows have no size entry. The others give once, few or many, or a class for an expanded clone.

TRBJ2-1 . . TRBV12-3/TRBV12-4 TGTGCCAGCAGTTTATTCGAGCAGTTCTTC CASSLFEQFF
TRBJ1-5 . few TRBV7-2 TGTGCCAGCAGCTTAGCAGGTCTCAACAATCAGCCCCAGCATTTT CASSLAGLNNQPQHF
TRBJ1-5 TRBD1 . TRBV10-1 TGCGCCAGCAGAGAAAGGGACAGGGTCCGATATAGCAATCAGCCCCAGCATTTT CASRERDRVRYSNQPQHF
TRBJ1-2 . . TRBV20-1 TGCAGTATACTTAGGGTCGACGGCTACACCTTC CSILRVDGYTF
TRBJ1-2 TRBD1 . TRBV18 TGTGCCAGCTCACCCCCGAGTCCGGCAACAGGGGGAATGCGGGGCTACACCTTC CASSPPSPATGGMRGYTF
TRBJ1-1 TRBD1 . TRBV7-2 TGTGCCAGCAGCTCCGGACAGGGAAACACTGAAGCTTTCTTT CASSSGQGNTEAFF
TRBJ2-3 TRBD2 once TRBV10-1 TGCGCCAGCAGTAGGTCCTCCGTAGCGGGAGGGTTAGCAGATACGCAGTATTTT CASSRSSVAGGLADTQYF
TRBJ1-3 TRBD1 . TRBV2 TGTGCCAGCAGTGTAGGGGGCGGGTCTGGAAACACCATATATTTT CASSVGGGSGNTIYF
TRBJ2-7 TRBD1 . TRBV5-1 TGCGCCAGCAGCCAAGGACAGGGGGCAGAAGAGCAGTACTTC CASSQGQGAEEQYF
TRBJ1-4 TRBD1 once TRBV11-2 TGTGCCAGCAGCCTAGGGACAGGCCTTAATGAAAAACTGTTTTTT CASSLGTGLNEKLFF
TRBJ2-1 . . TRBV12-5 TGTGCTAGTGGCGTGCTGGGGCAGTTCTTC CASGVLGQFF
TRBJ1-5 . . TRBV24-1 TGTGCCACCAGTGATTTAAATCTAACTAGCAATCAGCCCCAGCATTTT CATSDLNLTSNQPQHF
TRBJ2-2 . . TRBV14 TGTGCCAGCAGCCCTAACATAATCGGGGAGCTGTTTTTT CASSPNIIGELFF
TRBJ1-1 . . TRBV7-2 TGTGCCAGCAGCAGCCCGGGACACTGGGAGACTGAAGCTTTCTTT CASSSPGHWETEAFF
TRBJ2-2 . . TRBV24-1 TGTGCCACCAGTTGGGACACCGGGGAGCTGTTTTTT CATSWDTGELFF
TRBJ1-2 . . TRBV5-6 TGTGCCAGCTTTGGAACTTCTAACTATGGCTACACCTTC CASFGTSNYGYTF
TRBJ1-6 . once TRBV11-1 TGTGCCAGCAGCCCCGGCAGGACCCAGGGGTCACCCCTCCACTTT CASSPGRTQGSPLHF
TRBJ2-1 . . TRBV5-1 TGCGCCAGCAGCTTAGACTTATCCGCCTACAATGAGCAGTTCTTC CASSLDLSAYNEQFF
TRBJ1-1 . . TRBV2 TGTGCCAGCAGGGCATCCGAAGCTTTCTTT CASRASEAFF
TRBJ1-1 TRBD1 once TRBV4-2 TGTGCCAGCAGCCAAGGGACAGGGGGAGACACTGAAGCTTTCTTT CASSQGTGGDTEAFF
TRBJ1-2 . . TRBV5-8 TGTGCCAGCAGCGGTGCTATGGGCTACACCTTC CASSGAMGYTF
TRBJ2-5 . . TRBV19 TGTGCCAGTAGTTTCGAGAAGGGGACCCAGTACTTC CASSFEKGTQYF
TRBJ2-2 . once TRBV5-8 TGTGCCAGCATCACACTGGGGACCGGGGAGCTGTTTTTT CASITLGTGELFF
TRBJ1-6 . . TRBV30 TGTGCCTCCGCACGACGCACAGGGTTCTCTAATTCACCCCTCCACTTT CASARRTGFSNSPLHF